This T cell receptor beta chain derives from a study of cytomegalovirus exposure and HLA in healthy donors. Whole-study findings and limits: There were under 200 TCR beta chains listed as cytomegalovirus-associated. Rarity held for most TCR sequences, but there were some public TCRs that occurred in many donors. The tendency of first-cohort TCR clusters to co-occur in the approximately 120 validation repertoires was identified by a subsequent analysis.

This clone was counted once. The antigen is undetermined. The donors were part of the validation cohort of roughly 110 subjects. That cohort was separate from the first cohort, which comprised fewer than 800 subjects. CDR3 length: 12 residues. V lost 4 bases to trimming and J lost 5 bases, with 8 bases between them. The germline gives CDR1 SNHLY, CDR2 FYNNEI. Here immunoSEQ multiplex PCR was the method, and the copy in TCRdb shows in-frame clones only, minus some. This sample has 85,000 to 130,000 clones, with approximately 90% found just once. Sequencing used PBMCs. The gene calls are TRBV2 and TRBJ1-1; possible D gene TRBD1, 6 bases. This clonotype originated in a woman aged 18-29 years in good health and CMV-seropositive. The DNA for the CDR3 is TGTGCCAGCAGTGCAGGGGTAACTGAAGCTTTCTTT. This sequence encodes CASSAGVTEAFF.